This T cell receptor beta chain was captured in a study of tumor-infiltrating lymphocytes in oesophageal squamous cell carcinoma (TCRdb year 2016). Turning to this clonotype: The antigen it binds to is not known. No quality values exist for individual bases; no much larger clone is one base distant.

The CDR3, cysteine through phenylalanine, is 18 amino acids long. CDR3 DNA is the only sequence kept; it has 54 bases, read in frame from the first base. Via the germline V gene (reference sequence), CDR1 is SEHNR and CDR2 FQNEAQ. Libraries were made using PCR. Sequencing was performed on an Illumina HiSeq 2000. TCRdb took the public reads, trimmed them with fastp at Q25, ran MiXCR for clone calling and kept in-frame beta chains. All rows with the same CDR3 protein become a single entry with the most common DNA and genes. In all, the sample holds around 12,000 distinct CDR3 sequences, and approximately 50% of those were seen once. The ten largest clones add up to more than 35% of the sample.

Recombination joined TRBV7-9 with TRBJ2-1; the D segment may tentatively be TRBD1 or TRBD2, each giving 10 matched bases. The J call may be mistaken, given a closer DNA end match to TRBJ2-7. The origin of this receptor is a female donor with esophageal squamous cell carcinoma. The sample comprised esophageal tumor tissue. The nucleotide sequence reads as follows: TGTGCCAGCAGCCATGGACAGGGGGAGACTAGCGGGTACAATGAGCAGTACTTC. It encodes CASSHGQGETSGYNEQYF.